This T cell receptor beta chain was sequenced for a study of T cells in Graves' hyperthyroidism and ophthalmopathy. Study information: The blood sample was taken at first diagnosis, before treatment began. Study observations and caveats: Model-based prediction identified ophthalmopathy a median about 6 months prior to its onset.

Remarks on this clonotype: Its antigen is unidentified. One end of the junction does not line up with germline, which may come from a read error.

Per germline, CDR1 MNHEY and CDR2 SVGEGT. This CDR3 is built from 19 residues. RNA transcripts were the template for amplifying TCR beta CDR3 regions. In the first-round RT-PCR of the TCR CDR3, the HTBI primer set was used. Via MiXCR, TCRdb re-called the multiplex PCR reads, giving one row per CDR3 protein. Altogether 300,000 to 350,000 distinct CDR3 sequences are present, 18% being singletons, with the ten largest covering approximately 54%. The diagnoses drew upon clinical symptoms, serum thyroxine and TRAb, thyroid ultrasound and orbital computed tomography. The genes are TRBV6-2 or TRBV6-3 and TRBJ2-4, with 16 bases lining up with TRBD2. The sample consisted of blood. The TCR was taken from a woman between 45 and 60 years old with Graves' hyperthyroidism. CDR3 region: CASSPKAGTSGGAGNIQYF. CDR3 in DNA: TGCGCCAGCAGCCCCAAAGCCGGGACTAGCGGGGGGGCGGGGAACATTCAGTACTTC.